The present T cell receptor beta chain was sequenced within a study of T cells after yellow fever vaccination (dated by TCRdb to 2018 to 2020). In terms of the full investigation: The SMART-Seq v4 Ultra Low Input RNA kit was used to prepare libraries from fractions with low cell numbers. Blood was drawn at multiple timepoints before and after primary and secondary immunization, with bulk PBMC replicates and cell subsets isolated. To follow T-cell clones before and after both primary and booster YFV17D yellow fever vaccination, bulk TCR alpha and beta repertoires underwent longitudinal sequencing. Two healthy male donors, one aged 18 to 29 and one aged 30 to 39 years, were included in the cohort.

The data were produced on an Illumina NovaSeq 6000. TCR cDNA was synthesized by 5'RACE template switching, which introduced a universal primer site and unique molecular identifiers. cDNA synthesis was primed from both the TCR alpha and TCR beta constant segments. Libraries were amplified in two PCR steps, with sample barcodes and sequencing adapters added in the second step. Sequencing of libraries was performed on Illumina HiSeq 2500 (2x100 bp) or NovaSeq (2x150 bp). The original pipeline was this. Reads were demultiplexed and collapsed into UMI consensus sequences with MIGEC, and V(D)J alignment was performed with MiXCR. Vaccine-responding clonotypes were identified with edgeR using replicate PBMC samples, with FDR below 0.01 and a log2 fold change above 5 up to day 15 being required. Each bulk clonotype was labeled CD4 or CD8 based on which sequenced repertoire, CD4 or CD8, contained the clonotype at higher abundance. TCRdb reworked the public reads: Q25 trimming with fastp, MiXCR clone assembly, productive beta chains retained. Rows are combined by CDR3 protein, so each entry shows the most common genes and DNA. The V and J calls, along with clone size, are taken from TCRdb and not from the paper's own processing. The table for this sample lists roughly 320,000 distinct CDR3 sequences; approximately 11% of them were counted only once. Approximately 3% of the sample is held by the ten biggest clonotypes.

Here V drops 4 bases and J drops 3 bases, and the junction holds 8 bases not matched to any gene. From the cysteine through the phenylalanine, the CDR3 covers 15 amino acids. Only CDR3 DNA remains: 45 bases, in frame from the first base. The germline V gene supplies CDR1 SGHVS and CDR2 FNYEAQ. This clonotype appeared a few times. The antigen it binds to is not known. No quality values exist for individual bases; no much larger clone is one base distant. Paper-wide results and their limitations: Most clones expanded after primary vaccination were re-detected after the booster (approximately 96% of CD4 and approximately 88% of CD8), suggesting broad memory maintenance. The study included only two donors, which limits how far the findings can be generalized. Compared with the primary T-cell response, the secondary T-cell response was faster but weaker, reaching its peak on day 5 rather than on day 15. FACS-sorted repertoires could contain abundant contaminating clonotypes from the bulk population, so computational filtering was required. A small fraction of clonotypes showed up in both the CD4 and CD8 compartments, probably as a result of convergent recombination.

The label giving this sample's treatment or condition can be read as: live attenuated yellow fever vaccine strain. A standard Ficoll-Paque protocol was used to isolate PBMCs from peripheral blood. Dynabeads CD4 and CD8 positive selection kits were used to isolate CD4 and CD8 T-cell fractions. RNA was extracted with TriZol from bulk PBMCs, CD4 and CD8 fractions, and dextramer-positive and dextramer-negative fractions. The sequence links TRBV7-6 to TRBJ1-1; 7 central nucleotides agree with TRBD1. This sample comprised CD4+ T cells sorted from PBMCs, obtained 45 days after the yellow fever booster vaccination. The TCR originated in a man younger than 35 who received the YFV17D yellow fever vaccine. CDR3 sequence: CASSSRQGADTEAFF. The nucleotides read TGTGCCAGCAGCTCCAGACAGGGTGCGGACACTGAAGCTTTCTTT.